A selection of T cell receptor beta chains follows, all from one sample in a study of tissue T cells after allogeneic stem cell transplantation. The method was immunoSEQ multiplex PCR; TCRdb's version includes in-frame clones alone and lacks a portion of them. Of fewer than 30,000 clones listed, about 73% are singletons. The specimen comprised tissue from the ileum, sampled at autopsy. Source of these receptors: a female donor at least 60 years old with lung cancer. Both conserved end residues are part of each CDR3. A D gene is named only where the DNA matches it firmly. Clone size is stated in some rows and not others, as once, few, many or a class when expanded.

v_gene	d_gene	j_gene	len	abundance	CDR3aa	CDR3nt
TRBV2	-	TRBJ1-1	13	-	CASRRGENTEAFF	TGTGCCAGCAGGAGGGGCGAGAACACTGAAGCTTTCTTT
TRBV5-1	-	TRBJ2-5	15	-	CASSTSGRNQETQYF	TGCGCCAGCAGCACTTCGGGACGGAACCAAGAGACCCAGTACTTC
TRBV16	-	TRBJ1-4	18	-	CASSQSPFAEGEGEKLFF	TGTGCCAGCAGCCAATCGCCCTTCGCGGAGGGGGAAGGTGAAAAACTGTTTTTT
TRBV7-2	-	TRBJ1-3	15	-	CASSSPGISGNTIYF	TGTGCCAGCAGCTCCCCGGGGATCTCTGGAAACACCATATATTTT
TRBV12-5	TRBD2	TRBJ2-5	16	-	CASALRGREGQRTQYF	TGTGCTAGTGCCTTGAGGGGGCGGGAGGGTCAGAGGACCCAGTACTTC
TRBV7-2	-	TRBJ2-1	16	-	CASSLSGGGGFQQQFF	TGTGCCAGCAGCTTAAGTGGGGGCGGGGGTTTTCAACAGCAGTTCTTC
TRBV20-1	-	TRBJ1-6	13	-	CSASTGYNSPLHF	TGCAGTGCTAGTACAGGGTATAATTCACCCCTCCACTTT
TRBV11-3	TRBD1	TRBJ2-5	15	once	CASSTLTGGQETQYF	TGTGCCAGCAGCACCCTGACAGGGGGCCAAGAGACCCAGTACTTC
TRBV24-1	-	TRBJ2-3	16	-	CATSDSPRGLTDTQYF	TGTGCCACCAGTGATTCCCCCAGGGGACTCACAGATACGCAGTATTTT
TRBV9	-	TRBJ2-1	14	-	CASSGRVGGTEQFF	TGTGCCAGCAGCGGAAGAGTAGGGGGGACTGAGCAGTTCTTC
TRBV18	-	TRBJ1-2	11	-	CASLQRGSPTF	TGTGCCAGCCTACAAAGGGGGTCCCCGACCTTC
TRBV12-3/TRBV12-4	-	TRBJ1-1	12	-	CATIGGGPKAFF	TGTGCCACCATCGGGGGTGGGCCGAAGGCTTTCTTT
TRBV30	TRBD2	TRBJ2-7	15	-	CAWSPSLAGPYEQYF	TGTGCCTGGAGCCCCTCACTAGCGGGACCCTACGAGCAGTACTTC
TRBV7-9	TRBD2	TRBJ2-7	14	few	CASSEGLAGYEQYF	TGTGCCAGCAGCGAGGGACTAGCGGGATACGAGCAGTACTTC
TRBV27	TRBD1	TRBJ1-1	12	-	CASWGRGTEAFF	TGTGCCAGCTGGGGCAGGGGGACTGAAGCTTTCTTT
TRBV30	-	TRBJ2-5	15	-	CAWSVVAGPTETQYF	TGTGCCTGGAGTGTGGTCGCGGGACCGACAGAGACCCAGTACTTC
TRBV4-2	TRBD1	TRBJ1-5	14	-	CASSQGTGGQPQHF	TGTGCCAGCAGCCAAGGGACAGGGGGTCAGCCCCAGCATTTT
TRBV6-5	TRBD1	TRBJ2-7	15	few	CASRPRQGRTYEQYF	TGTGCCAGCAGGCCTAGACAGGGGAGAACCTACGAGCAGTACTTC
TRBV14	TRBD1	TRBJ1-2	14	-	CASSPDREGGGYTF	TGTGCCAGCAGCCCCGACAGGGAAGGCGGTGGCTACACCTTC
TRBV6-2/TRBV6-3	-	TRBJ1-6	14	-	CASSYSSYNSPLHF	TGTGCCAGCAGTTACTCGAGCTATAATTCACCCCTCCACTTT
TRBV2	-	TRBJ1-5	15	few	CASSLQVGSNQPQHF	TGTGCCAGCAGTCTGCAGGTAGGGAGCAATCAGCCCCAGCATTTT
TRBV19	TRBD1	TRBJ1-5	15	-	CASSPQTGYNQPQHF	TGTGCCAGTAGTCCCCAGACAGGGTACAATCAGCCCCAGCATTTT
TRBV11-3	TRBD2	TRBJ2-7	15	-	CASSLVGGRGYEQYF	TGTGCCAGCAGCTTAGTCGGCGGGAGAGGCTACGAGCAGTACTTC
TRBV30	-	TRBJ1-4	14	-	CAWSGRAGNEKLFF	TGTGCCTGGAGTGGGAGGGCCGGTAATGAAAAACTGTTTTTT
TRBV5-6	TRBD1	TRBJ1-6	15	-	CASSLGGGESSPLHF	TGTGCCAGCAGCTTGGGAGGGGGCGAGAGTTCACCCCTCCACTTT
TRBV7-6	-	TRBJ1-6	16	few	CASSPRLEQSIGALHF	TGTGCCAGCAGCCCACGACTCGAACAGTCCATCGGGGCCCTCCACTTT
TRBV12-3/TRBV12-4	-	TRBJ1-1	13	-	CASSTGENTEAFF	TGTGCCAGCAGCACCGGGGAGAACACTGAAGCTTTCTTT
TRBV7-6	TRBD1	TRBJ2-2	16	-	CASSRPGTGGTGELFF	TGTGCCAGCAGCCGCCCCGGGACAGGGGGAACCGGGGAGCTGTTTTTT
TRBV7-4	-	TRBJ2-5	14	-	CASSLEAPMETQYF	TGTGCCAGCAGCTTAGAGGCCCCAATGGAGACCCAGTACTTC
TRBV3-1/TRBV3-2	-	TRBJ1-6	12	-	CASSLHTGALHF	TGTGCCAGCAGCCTCCACACGGGGGCCCTCCACTTT
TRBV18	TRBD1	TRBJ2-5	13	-	CASSPGQAETQYF	TGTGCCAGCTCACCGGGACAGGCGGAGACCCAGTACTTC
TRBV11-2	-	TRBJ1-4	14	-	CASSLGLSGEKLFF	TGTGCCAGCAGCTTAGGGTTGTCCGGGGAAAAACTGTTTTTT
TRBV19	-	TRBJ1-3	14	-	CASSLGFAGNTIYF	TGTGCCAGCAGTCTCGGTTTTGCTGGAAACACCATATATTTT
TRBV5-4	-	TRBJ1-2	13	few	CASSLRWQGAYTF	TGTGCCAGCAGCTTAAGATGGCAGGGAGCCTACACCTTC
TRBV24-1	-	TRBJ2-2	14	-	CATSGGAHTGELFF	TGTGCCACCAGTGGGGGGGCCCACACCGGGGAGCTGTTTTTT
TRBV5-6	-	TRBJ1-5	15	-	CASSLAGGGLRPQHF	TGTGCCAGCAGCTTGGCCGGCGGAGGCTTGAGGCCCCAGCATTTT
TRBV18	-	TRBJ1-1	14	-	CASSGGGSRTEAFF	TGTGCCAGCAGTGGGGGGGGTTCAAGGACTGAAGCTTTCTTT
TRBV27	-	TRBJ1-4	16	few	CASRREGSATNEKLFF	TGTGCCAGCAGGCGGGAGGGGTCGGCAACTAATGAAAAACTGTTTTTT
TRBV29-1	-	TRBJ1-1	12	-	CSVSVSNTEAFF	TGCAGCGTGTCAGTCTCAAACACTGAAGCTTTCTTT
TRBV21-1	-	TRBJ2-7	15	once	CASSNSGTALSEQYF	TGTGCCAGCAGCAATTCCGGGACAGCCTTGAGCGAGCAGTACTTC
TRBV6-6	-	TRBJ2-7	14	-	CASSYFPGSYEQYF	TGTGCCAGCAGTTACTTCCCGGGGTCCTACGAGCAGTACTTC